This TCR beta chain comes out of a study of Ad26.COV2.S vaccination and SARS-CoV-2 variants. Clones were sequenced by immunoSEQ multiplex PCR, and TCRdb holds only the in-frame ones, with some missing. The sample records just over 350,000 clones, around 84% being singletons. Germline V gives CDR1 MDHEN, CDR2 SYDVKM. With 5 bases clipped from V and 8 bases from J, the junction kept 12 bases outside the gene matches. The CDR3 contains 14 residues. Specified treatment: 15 to 20 received Ad26.COV2.S at low or high dose, single or two shots; 5 received placebo; per-sample allocation not given. The samples date from day 63 after the first vaccine or placebo injection.

The genes are TRBV28 and TRBJ2-7; 7 bases fit TRBD2. The sequence was obtained from a person aged 18-65 years who received the Ad26.COV2.S COVID-19 vaccine or a placebo. The specimen was peripheral blood, collected in a trial of Ad26.COV2.S vaccine versus placebo. CDR3 region: CASSTPSGVGKQYF. The CDR3 nucleotides are TGTGCCAGCAGTACCCCCAGCGGGGTAGGTAAGCAGTACTTC.